The 25 T cell receptor beta chains listed next were all sequenced from one sample in a study of human T cells and chemical hapten exposure. TCRdb reanalysed the RACE reads using MiXCR and keeps one entry per CDR3 protein. The sample lists approximately 41,000 distinct CDR3 sequences, more than 8% seen once, with approximately 26% in the top ten. The time point is: patch test 3, about 24 weeks after DPC sensitization. As to treatment: therapeutic diphenylcyclopropenone sensitization with weekly scalp DPC. Total RNA came from unfractionated whole blood. The sequencing used whole blood, collected in connection with sensitization to the hapten diphenylcyclopropenone (DPC). The receptors here all came from a man aged 45-65 years with alopecia areata. Some clones in this sample may be carry-over from other donors' samples.

The table lists this clonotype with many counts. The chain couples TRBV29-1 to TRBJ2-5; either TRBD1 or TRBD2 may fit D (5 bases each). The ends were cut back, 4 bases at V and 0 bases at J, with 12 bases in the middle. The V gene's germline CDR1 is SQVTM and CDR2 ANQGSEA. The CDR3 is 14 residues long. The CDR3 DNA is TGCAGCGTTGGGGGGTCCATGTACCAAGAGACCCAGTACTTC. It specifies CSVGGSMYQETQYF.

The V and J genes are TRBV3-1 and TRBJ1-2; perhaps TRBD1 as D (6 bases). Trimming shortened V by 0 bases and J by 2 bases, and 13 bases separated the two germline ends. The CDR3 is 16 amino acids. Looked up from germline, CDR1 is LGHDT and CDR2 is YNNKEL (reference sequence). In DNA form, the CDR3 reads TGTGCCAGCAGCCAAGACGGAGGGGGTATCAACTATGGCTACACCTTC. Protein sequence: CASSQDGGGINYGYTF.

This sequence joins TRBV28 and TRBJ2-7; 10 nucleotides match TRBD2. The germline V gene has CDR1 MDHEN and CDR2 SYDVKM. This CDR3 is 14 amino acids long. The junction had 6 bases not matched to a gene; V was cut back by 5 bases and J by 5 bases. The chain's CDR3 is CASSTAGGGNEQYF. DNA for the CDR3: TGTGCCAGCAGTACAGCGGGAGGGGGTAACGAGCAGTACTTC.

This clonotype was recorded many times. The chain combines TRBV20-1 with TRBJ2-1, with 13 bases identical to TRBD2. CDR1 DFQATT and CDR2 SNEGSKA come from the germline V gene (reference sequence). The CDR3 has 16 amino acids. Trimming took 0 bases from V and 7 from J; bases not matched to a gene: 6. The CDR3 protein is CSAREWTSGSRNEQFF. In DNA, the CDR3 is TGCAGTGCTAGAGAATGGACTAGCGGGAGTAGGAATGAGCAGTTCTTC.

This rearrangement joins TRBV9 to TRBJ2-3; D gene uncertain. Per the germline V gene, CDR1 is SGDLS and CDR2 is YYNGEE. Trimming stripped 3 bases from V and 6 bases from J, with 8 bases between. The CDR3 sequence is 12 residues long. The CDR3 region has the DNA TGTGCCAGCAGCGCTGCCGGGGATACGCAGTATTTT. This translates into CASSAAGDTQYF.

This clonotype showed up many times. This rearrangement joins TRBV7-2 to TRBJ2-7; no clear D. V shed 2 bases and J shed 3 bases, with 8 bases lying between them. The germline V gene has CDR1 SGHTA and CDR2 FQGNSA. The CDR3 covers 13 residues. CDR3 residues: CASSLFSLYEQYF. CDR3 bases: TGTGCCAGCAGCTTATTTTCTCTCTACGAGCAGTACTTC.

This clonotype was observed at least ten times. This chain joins TRBV7-2 and TRBJ2-2; no firm D call. CDR3 length: 12 residues. CDR1 is SGHTA and CDR2 is FQGNSA in the germline V gene. V was cut by 1 base and J by 7 bases, with 4 bases left in between. CDR3 nucleotide sequence: TGTGCCAGCAGCTTAGTAGGCGGGGAGCTGTTTTTT. Translated, it gives CASSLVGGELFF.

This clonotype occurred a few times. The chain employs TRBV2 and TRBJ1-1; D ambiguous. CDR3 size: 12 residues. The germline V gene encodes CDR1 SNHLY and CDR2 FYNNEI. V was trimmed by 4 bases and J by 5 bases, leaving 8 bases between them. CDR3 DNA: TGTGCCAGCAGTGTGACGGGGACTGAAGCTTTCTTT. Amino acid sequence: CASSVTGTEAFF.

This clonotype was seen only a few times. The genes are TRBV7-3 and TRBJ2-1; D is perhaps TRBD2 (5 bases). The germline V gene has CDR1 SGHTA and CDR2 FQGTGA. The CDR3 spans 14 residues. With 4 bases removed from V and 4 bases from J, the gap between germline ends came to 11 bases. The CDR3 loop reads CASSSPGTYNEQFF. Written as DNA, the CDR3 is TGTGCCAGCAGCTCACCGGGAACGTACAATGAGCAGTTCTTC. Filled out from reference TRBV7-3 and TRBJ2-1, the complete variable domain reads GAGVSQTPSNKVTEKGKYVELRCDPISGHTALYWYRQSLGQGPEFLIYFQGTGAADDSGLPNDRFFAVRPEGSVSTLKIQRTERGDSAVYLCASSSPGTYNEQFFGPGTRLTVL.

This clonotype was recorded at least ten times. The genes are TRBV6-2 or TRBV6-3 and TRBJ1-5, with D unclear. CDR1 MNHEY and CDR2 SVGEGT come from the germline V gene. The CDR3 contains 12 residues. V was shortened by 4 bases and J by 6 bases, with 7 bases between the two germline ends. The CDR3: CASSLGFQPQHF. DNA of the CDR3: TGTGCCAGCAGTTTGGGGTTTCAGCCCCAGCATTTT.

The CDR3 coding sequence is TGCGCCAGCCTCCTAAGTGGGAACACCGGGGAGCTGTTTTTT. Its protein product is CASLLSGNTGELFF. This chain connects TRBV5-1 to TRBJ2-2; D is ambiguous. V was clipped by 7 bases and J by 1 base, with 11 bases between them. Germline CDR1 is SGHRS and CDR2 is YFSETQ. The CDR3 contains 14 residues.

The rearrangement links TRBV4-2 to TRBJ2-1; 7 bases align to TRBD2. CDR3 size: 17 residues. The germline V gene has CDR1 LGHNA and CDR2 YNFKEQ. J lost 8 bases, V lost 4 bases, and 17 bases had no gene match. The CDR3 loop is CASSPPEGGRIIDEQFF. The DNA for the CDR3 is TGTGCCAGCAGCCCTCCAGAGGGCGGGAGAATCATCGATGAGCAGTTCTTC.

V usage is TRBV5-1 and J usage is TRBJ2-7; D might be TRBD2 (5 bases). The V gene lost 4 bases and the J gene lost 5 bases, with 16 bases spanning the gap. The CDR3 totals 14 residues. Germline loops: CDR1 SGHRS, CDR2 YFSETQ. CDR3 DNA: TGCGCCAGCAGCGCTGGAGGCAGTTCCCACGAGCAGTACTTC. Its protein is CASSAGGSSHEQYF. Full variable domain (outside the CDR3, taken from reference TRBV5-1 and TRBJ2-7): KAGVTQTPRYLIKTRGQQVTLSCSPISGHRSVSWYQQTPGQGLQFLFEYFSETQRNKGNFPGRFSGRQFSNSRSEMNVSTLELGDSALYLCASSAGGSSHEQYFGPGTRLTVT.

J is TRBJ1-3 and V is TRBV18, with TRBD1 matching over 7 bases. Germline V gene data show CDR1 as KGHSH and CDR2 as LQKENI. Trimming at V came to 6 bases and at J to 4 bases, leaving 6 bases not matched to a gene. There are 14 residues in the CDR3. As DNA, the CDR3 is TGTGCCAGCTCTCTACGGGACAGAGGAAACACCATATATTTT. Its translation: CASSLRDRGNTIYF.

The sample holds many counts of this clonotype. CDR3 nucleotides: TGTGCCAGCAGCGTAGGACTAGCCAAAAACATTCAGTACTTC. Translated: CASSVGLAKNIQYF. The V gene is TRBV9, the J gene TRBJ2-4; no firm D call. V was clipped by 0 bases and J by 0 bases, with 4 bases between them. This CDR3 contains 14 residues. Germline V lookup: CDR1 SGDLS, CDR2 YYNGEE. Full variable domain (outside the CDR3, taken from reference TRBV9 and TRBJ2-4): DSGVTQTPKHLITATGQRVTLRCSPRSGDLSVYWYQQSLDQGLQFLIQYYNGEERAKGNILERFSAQQFPDLHSELNLSSLELGDSALYFCASSVGLAKNIQYFGAGTRLSVL.

This clonotype turned up a few times. The chain carries TRBV28 and TRBJ2-3; D remains ambiguous. CDR1 and CDR2 from the germline V gene are MDHEN and SYDVKM. V was cut by 6 bases and J by 4 bases, with 5 bases left in between. This CDR3 has 11 residues. CDR3 region: CASSRPDTQYF. CDR3 DNA: TGTGCCAGCAGCAGACCAGATACGCAGTATTTT. The full variable domain, with the rest looked up from reference TRBV28 and TRBJ2-3, is DVKVTQSSRYLVKRTGEKVFLECVQDMDHENMFWYRQDPGLGLRLIYFSYDVKMKEKGDIPEGYSVSREKKERFSLILESASTNQTSMYLCASSRPDTQYFGPGTRLTVL.

J is TRBJ2-2 and V is TRBV25-1; no definite D call. Trimming left V 1 base short and J 3 bases short, with 6 bases between. Germline V gene sequence: CDR1 MGHDK, CDR2 SYGVNS. The CDR3 runs to 14 residues. CDR3 DNA: TGTGCCAGCAGTGAATTGAGCTACACCGGGGAGCTGTTTTTT. It codes for CASSELSYTGELFF.

The sample holds many counts of this clonotype. V and J are TRBV28 and TRBJ1-2; maybe TRBD1 (5 bases). V gave up 3 bases and J gave up 4 bases, with 9 bases separating them. Germline V CDR1 and CDR2: MDHEN, SYDVKM. This CDR3 comprises 13 residues. CDR3: CASSLATAYGYTF. The CDR3 nucleotides are TGTGCCAGCAGTTTGGCGACAGCCTATGGCTACACCTTC.

The gene calls are TRBV30 and TRBJ1-5; D remains ambiguous. The germline V and J ends were trimmed by 2 bases and 1 base, with 18 bases remaining between them. The CDR3 runs 17 residues. Looked up from germline, CDR1 is GTSNPN and CDR2 is SVGIG (reference sequence). The CDR3 loop reads CAWSIRSSLQSNQPQHF. DNA for the CDR3: TGTGCCTGGAGTATAAGAAGTTCCCTTCAAAGCAATCAGCCCCAGCATTTT.

V is TRBV29-1 and J is TRBJ2-2; 10 bases are a match to TRBD1. V trimming: 6 bases; J trimming: 4 bases; junction bases outside the gene matches: 2. The CDR3 has 13 residues. Germline assignment: CDR1 SQVTM and CDR2 ANQGSEA. The CDR3 sequence: CSVGDRGTGELFF. CDR3 nucleotides: TGCAGCGTCGGGGACAGGGGCACCGGGGAGCTGTTTTTT.

This clonotype has just a few counts. The rearrangement links TRBV3-1 to TRBJ1-2, with D maybe TRBD1 (6 bases). CDR1 and CDR2 from the germline V gene are LGHDT and YNNKEL (reference sequence). This CDR3 is built from 15 residues. With 1 base removed from V and 3 bases from J, the gap between germline ends came to 12 bases. This CDR3 is CASSQVTGGDYGYTF. The CDR3 coding sequence is TGTGCCAGCAGCCAAGTGACAGGCGGTGACTATGGCTACACCTTC.

The chain carries TRBV6-6 and TRBJ2-1, with 7 bases fitting TRBD2. The V and J ends lost 7 bases and 6 bases, in that order; junction bases with no gene match: 12. Germline V gene lookup returns CDR1 MNHNY and CDR2 SVGAGI (reference sequence). This CDR3 is built from 15 residues. CDR3 sequence (DNA): TGTGCCAGCAAACCTGGACTAGAGGTTAGCAATGAGCAGTTCTTC. Its protein product is CASKPGLEVSNEQFF.

In its sample, this clonotype was seen a few times. The CDR3 region has the DNA TGTGCCAGCATTAACTCAGCGACTAGCGGTAGCACAGATACGCAGTATTTT. Translated: CASINSATSGSTDTQYF. The rearrangement links TRBV6-2 or TRBV6-3 to TRBJ2-3; 9 positions agree with TRBD2. Germline CDR1 is MNHEY and CDR2 is SVGEGT. Trimming took 7 bases from V and 0 from J; bases not matched to a gene: 11. This CDR3 has 17 amino acids.

This clonotype was picked up many times. This chain links TRBV7-2 with TRBJ2-5, with D uncertain. The V and J ends lost 4 bases and 2 bases respectively, with 11 bases between them. This CDR3 has 14 residues. Per the germline V gene, CDR1 is SGHTA and CDR2 is FQGNSA. The CDR3 loop is CASSYAHGQETQYF. CDR3 coding DNA: TGTGCCAGCAGCTATGCCCATGGTCAAGAGACCCAGTACTTC.

The J gene is TRBJ1-2, the V gene TRBV29-1; 9 bases map to TRBD1. The CDR3 is 14 amino acids. The ends lost 1 base at V and 4 bases at J; junction bases unmatched: 4. Germline CDR1 reads SQVTM; CDR2 reads ANQGSEA. CDR3 DNA: TGCAGCGTTGAAGGGACAGGGGATGGCTATGGCTACACCTTC. Residues: CSVEGTGDGYGYTF.